Listed here are 15 T cell receptor beta chains from one sample, sequenced in a study of T cell repertoires in cytomegalovirus infection. MiXCR, applied by TCRdb to the reads, yields one record per CDR3 protein. Seen here are around 71,000 distinct CDR3 sequences, 20% observed once, and the top ten hold about 72%. These receptors have no identified antigens. This specimen consisted of CD8+ T cells from cultured PBMCs, obtained from culture after CMV antigen stimulation. These TCRs come from a human donor in good health (CMV status not recorded). Some clones in this sample may be carry-over from other donors' samples.

V gene TRBV6-5 combines with J gene TRBJ2-3; TRBD1 matches at 7 bases. CDR1 and CDR2 (germline): MNHEY, SVGAGI. Trimming at V came to 7 bases and at J to 0 bases, leaving 22 bases not matched to a gene. CDR3 length: 20 residues. CDR3 nucleotides: TGTGCCAGCAACACGATCCGCCCGGGACAGCTTTCCCCTAGCACAGATACGCAGTATTTT. This translates into CASNTIRPGQLSPSTDTQYF.

The gene calls are TRBV6-2 or TRBV6-3 and TRBJ2-1; TRBD2 matches at 8 bases. This CDR3 comprises 15 residues. From germline, CDR1 is MNHEY and CDR2 SVGEGT. J gave up 5 bases and V 5 bases, and 8 bases lay outside the gene matches. The DNA for the CDR3 is TGTGCCAGCAGTCAAGCGGGGGCGGGGAACAATGAGCAGTTCTTC. Amino acid sequence: CASSQAGAGNNEQFF.

This clonotype was observed a handful of times. The junction does not match germline at one end; this may be a read error. The chain carries TRBV9 and TRBJ1-6; 8 bases match TRBD1. CDR3 size: 15 residues. Germline V gene lookup returns CDR1 SGDLS and CDR2 YYNGEE. The CDR3 here is CASSLTGGVGSPLHF. The CDR3 coding sequence is TGTGCCAGCAGCCTTACAGGGGGTGTGGGTTCACCACTCCACTTT.

The gene calls are TRBV6-6 and TRBJ1-4; no firm D call. V lost 1 base to trimming and J lost 3 bases, with 9 bases between them. Germline lookup yields CDR1 MNHNY and CDR2 SVGAGI (reference sequence). This CDR3 has 15 amino acids. CDR3 loop: CASSYLGSPNEKLFF. DNA for the CDR3: TGTGCCAGCAGTTACTTAGGGTCGCCTAATGAAAAACTGTTTTTT.

The chain combines TRBV27 with TRBJ1-6; D is unclear. The germline V gene encodes CDR1 MNHEY and CDR2 SMNVEV (reference sequence). V lost 3 bases and J 0 bases, leaving 15 bases between the germline ends. This CDR3 has 18 residues. The CDR3 DNA follows: TGTGCCAGCAGTTTCTACCTGGACCGTAGCTCCTATAATTCACCCCTCCACTTT. Translated, it gives CASSFYLDRSSYNSPLHF.

The CDR3 DNA is TGTGCCAGCCTGGGTGGGCAAAAATCCTACAATGAGCAGTTCTTC. It encodes CASLGGQKSYNEQFF. The chain has TRBV6-6 and TRBJ2-1; D gene uncertain. This CDR3 region has 15 residues. Trimming pared 8 bases from V and 1 base from J, leaving 15 bases between. Germline V gene sequence: CDR1 MNHNY, CDR2 SVGAGI (reference sequence).

The CDR3 DNA is TGTGCCAGCAGCCCTTGGGACGGGGGGGCCCCAGATACGCAGTATTTT. This codes for CASSPWDGGAPDTQYF. V gene TRBV7-2 combines with J gene TRBJ2-3; TRBD2 agrees at 8 bases. The germline gives CDR1 SGHTA, CDR2 FQGNSA. The CDR3 runs to 16 residues. With 5 bases clipped from V and 4 bases from J, the junction kept 11 bases outside the gene matches.

The chain couples TRBV12-3 or TRBV12-4 to TRBJ1-1; 10 bases line up with TRBD1. J lost 0 bases, V lost 5 bases, and 6 bases had no gene match. This CDR3 is 16 amino acids long. The CDR3 region has the DNA TGTGCCAGCAGTCCTCCGGGACAGGGGCTGAACACTGAAGCTTTCTTT. It is translated as CASSPPGQGLNTEAFF.

There are a few counts of this clonotype. This chain uses TRBV7-6 with TRBJ1-2; D gene unclear. The ends were cut back, 5 bases at V and 2 bases at J, with 12 bases in the middle. CDR3 length equals 14 residues. CDR1 is SGHVS, CDR2 FNYEAQ, per germline. The DNA for the CDR3 is TGTGCCAGCAGCGTAAGACCCGGGAACTATGGCTACACCTTC. Its protein product is CASSVRPGNYGYTF.

This clonotype appeared many times. The CDR3 is CASTPGYYEQYF. DNA for the CDR3: TGTGCCAGCACCCCAGGCTACTACGAGCAGTACTTC. This chain joins TRBV6-2 or TRBV6-3 and TRBJ2-7; no firm D call. The germline V gene has CDR1 MNHEY and CDR2 SVGEGT. The CDR3 is 12 amino acids. Deletions cut 7 bases from V and 3 bases from J, with 10 bases between.

This clonotype was seen just once. The chain couples TRBV7-6 to TRBJ2-5; D might be TRBD2 (5 bases). Germline CDR1 is SGHVS and CDR2 is FNYEAQ. The CDR3 extends over 14 amino acids. V lost 3 bases and J 5 bases, leaving 13 bases between the germline ends. The CDR3 reads CASSFWGDRETQYF. The CDR3 DNA sequence: TGTGCCAGCAGCTTTTGGGGAGACCGGGAGACCCAGTACTTC.

This chain links TRBV9 with TRBJ2-2; D possibly corresponds to TRBD1 (6 bases). Germline V gene data show CDR1 as SGDLS and CDR2 as YYNGEE. The CDR3 extends over 19 amino acids. Trimming left V 0 bases short and J 0 bases short, with 18 bases between. The CDR3 DNA reads TGTGCCAGCAGCGTAGCGTTGAGGGGACATCTTGCGAACACCGGGGAGCTGTTTTTT. It translates to CASSVALRGHLANTGELFF.

About this clonotype itself: Sequence at one end of the junction differs from germline and may be a read error. The chain uses TRBV7-9 and TRBJ2-7; unclear D gene. The CDR3 covers 12 residues. Germline V gene data show CDR1 as SEHNR and CDR2 as FQNEAQ (reference sequence). The CDR3 region is CACSLVAYEQYF. The CDR3 DNA reads as TGTGCCTGCAGCTTAGTGGCCTACGAGCAGTACTTC.

The V and J genes are TRBV27 and TRBJ1-2, with a tentative D call TRBD1 (6 bases). Germline CDR1 is MNHEY and CDR2 is SMNVEV (reference sequence). Trimming removed 0 bases from V and 4 bases from J, with 12 bases in between. The CDR3 runs to 15 residues. DNA of the CDR3: TGTGCCAGCAGTTTATCGATTAGGACAGCCTATGGCTACACCTTC. Amino acids: CASSLSIRTAYGYTF.

V and J are TRBV6-1 and TRBJ2-3; a weak D match, TRBD2 (6 bases). CDR1 MNHNS and CDR2 SASEGT come from the germline V gene. The V gene lost 4 bases and the J gene lost 8 bases, with 22 bases spanning the gap. The CDR3 runs to 16 residues. The CDR3 is CASSGESGIEEGTQYF. In DNA form, the CDR3 reads TGTGCCAGCAGTGGAGAGTCCGGGATCGAGGAGGGTACGCAGTATTTT.